This is a list of T cell receptor beta chains from one sample in a study of blood T cell repertoires in COVID-19. Produced via immunoSEQ multiplex PCR; TCRdb's table is partial and in-frame only. The sample includes about 310,000 clones, about 91% of them seen just once. The sequencing sample was made of PBMCs or T cells enriched from blood (not recorded which). Receptor source: a woman in her forties who had recovered from COVID-19. The CDR3 runs from the conserved cysteine through the conserved F or W. D genes are given only for firm matches. Size is omitted from some rows. Given values are once, few, many or a class for expanded clones.

J gene: TRBJ2-1
V gene: TRBV19
clone size: NA
D gene: TRBD1
CDR3 DNA: TGTGCCAGTAGTATGGGGACAGGCAACACCTACAATGAGCAGTTCTTC
CDR3 protein: CASSMGTGNTYNEQFF

J gene: TRBJ1-4
V gene: TRBV9
clone size: NA
D gene: NA
CDR3 DNA: TGTGCCAGCAGCGTAGGGGCAGCCGCTAATGAAAAACTGTTTTTT
CDR3 protein: CASSVGAAANEKLFF

J gene: TRBJ2-7
V gene: TRBV21-1
clone size: once
D gene: NA
CDR3 DNA: TGTGCCTCAAGGGGGCAGTTCTCCTACGAGCAGTACTTC
CDR3 protein: CASRGQFSYEQYF

J gene: TRBJ1-2
V gene: TRBV7-2
clone size: NA
D gene: TRBD1
CDR3 DNA: TGTGCCAGCAGCCCGGACAGGGGAATGATGGACTATGGCTACACCTTC
CDR3 protein: CASSPDRGMMDYGYTF

J gene: TRBJ2-5
V gene: TRBV11-1
clone size: NA
D gene: NA
CDR3 DNA: TGTGCCAGCAGCTTAGGCAGGGGCGAGACCCAGTACTTC
CDR3 protein: CASSLGRGETQYF

J gene: TRBJ1-1
V gene: TRBV7-3
clone size: NA
D gene: NA
CDR3 DNA: TGTGCCAGCAGCTTACTCCCTAACACTGAAGCTTTCTTT
CDR3 protein: CASSLLPNTEAFF

J gene: TRBJ2-3
V gene: TRBV18
clone size: NA
D gene: TRBD2
CDR3 DNA: TGTGCCAGCTCATACGGGACTAGCGGCACAGATACGCAGTATTTT
CDR3 protein: CASSYGTSGTDTQYF

J gene: TRBJ2-5
V gene: TRBV9
clone size: NA
D gene: NA
CDR3 DNA: TGTGCCAGCAGCGTTGCGGGGGCCCCCCGGGAGACCCAGTACTTC
CDR3 protein: CASSVAGAPRETQYF

J gene: TRBJ2-7
V gene: TRBV27
clone size: few
D gene: TRBD2
CDR3 DNA: TGTGCCAGCAGTCCTTCTAGCGGGAGGCCGGGAGAGCAGTACTTC
CDR3 protein: CASSPSSGRPGEQYF

J gene: TRBJ1-1
V gene: TRBV14
clone size: once
D gene: NA
CDR3 DNA: TGTGCCAGCAGCCCCAGGGATTTGGACACTGAAGCTTTCTTT
CDR3 protein: CASSPRDLDTEAFF

J gene: TRBJ1-2
V gene: TRBV7-2
clone size: NA
D gene: NA
CDR3 DNA: TGTGCCAGCAGCTTAGCACCGGGACAAGCTAACTATGGCTACACCTTC
CDR3 protein: CASSLAPGQANYGYTF

J gene: TRBJ2-5
V gene: TRBV7-3
clone size: NA
D gene: TRBD2
CDR3 DNA: TGTGCCAGCAGCATCCAACCGGGACTAGTTGAGACCCAGTACTTC
CDR3 protein: CASSIQPGLVETQYF

J gene: TRBJ2-5
V gene: TRBV30
clone size: NA
D gene: TRBD2
CDR3 DNA: TGTGCCTGGAGTGTCTCCTCGACTAGCGGGAAAGAGACCCAGTACTTC
CDR3 protein: CAWSVSSTSGKETQYF

J gene: TRBJ2-1
V gene: TRBV11-1
clone size: NA
D gene: NA
CDR3 DNA: TGTGCCAGCAGACGTAATGACAGGACAACGCAGTTCTTC
CDR3 protein: CASRRNDRTTQFF

J gene: TRBJ2-1
V gene: TRBV4-3
clone size: NA
D gene: TRBD1
CDR3 DNA: TGCGCCAGCAGCCAAGGAGGTGGGACAGGGGCCTTTCAGCAGTTCTTC
CDR3 protein: CASSQGGGTGAFQQFF

J gene: TRBJ1-5
V gene: TRBV6-5
clone size: NA
D gene: NA
CDR3 DNA: TGTGCCAGCAGTCAGGTAACGGACAATCAGCCCCAGCATTTT
CDR3 protein: CASSQVTDNQPQHF

J gene: TRBJ1-2
V gene: TRBV18
clone size: NA
D gene: NA
CDR3 DNA: TGTGCCAGCTCACCTACAGTTGCTCCCTCCTATGGCTACACCTTC
CDR3 protein: CASSPTVAPSYGYTF

J gene: TRBJ2-2
V gene: TRBV2
clone size: NA
D gene: TRBD2
CDR3 DNA: TGTGCCACTAGGACTAGCGGGGCCACCGGGGAGCTGTTTTTT
CDR3 protein: CATRTSGATGELFF

J gene: TRBJ2-2
V gene: TRBV27
clone size: NA
D gene: TRBD2
CDR3 DNA: TGTGCCAGCAGTAATAGCGGGGGGGCCACCGGGGAGCTGTTTTTT
CDR3 protein: CASSNSGGATGELFF

J gene: TRBJ2-7
V gene: TRBV28
clone size: NA
D gene: TRBD2
CDR3 DNA: TGTGCCAGCAGCCCCGGGGGGTACGAGCAGTACTTC
CDR3 protein: CASSPGGYEQYF

J gene: TRBJ1-4
V gene: TRBV29-1
clone size: NA
D gene: NA
CDR3 DNA: TGCAGCGTTGAAATAGGCTTTGGAGGGGAAAAACTGTTTTTT
CDR3 protein: CSVEIGFGGEKLFF

J gene: TRBJ2-7
V gene: TRBV5-4
clone size: NA
D gene: TRBD2
CDR3 DNA: TGTGCCAGCAGCGCCTCCGGGACTAGCGGGAGGGTAGCCGAGCAGTACTTC
CDR3 protein: CASSASGTSGRVAEQYF

J gene: TRBJ1-1
V gene: TRBV3-1/TRBV3-2
clone size: NA
D gene: TRBD1
CDR3 DNA: TGTGCCAGCAGCCTGGACAGGGCCGGCACTGAAGCTTTCTTT
CDR3 protein: CASSLDRAGTEAFF

J gene: TRBJ2-1
V gene: TRBV11-3
clone size: NA
D gene: NA
CDR3 DNA: TGTGCCAGCAGCCGCCTTCGACAGCACAATGAGCAGTTCTTC
CDR3 protein: CASSRLRQHNEQFF

J gene: TRBJ2-3
V gene: TRBV2
clone size: few
D gene: NA
CDR3 DNA: TGTGCCAGCAGTGTCGCAGGGTCAGGAACAGATACGCAGTATTTT
CDR3 protein: CASSVAGSGTDTQYF

J gene: TRBJ1-4
V gene: TRBV9
clone size: NA
D gene: NA
CDR3 DNA: TGTGCCAGCAGCGTAGCGTCAACTAATGAAAAACTGTTTTTT
CDR3 protein: CASSVASTNEKLFF

J gene: TRBJ2-2
V gene: TRBV6-2/TRBV6-3
clone size: NA
D gene: TRBD2
CDR3 DNA: TGTGCCAGCAGTGCGACGGGGGGGACCGGGGAGCTGTTTTTT
CDR3 protein: CASSATGGTGELFF

J gene: TRBJ1-2
V gene: TRBV19
clone size: NA
D gene: NA
CDR3 DNA: TGTGCCAGTATCGACTTTGACTATGGCTACACCTTC
CDR3 protein: CASIDFDYGYTF

J gene: TRBJ2-7
V gene: TRBV18
clone size: few
D gene: TRBD1
CDR3 DNA: TGTGCCAGCTCACCTTCAGGGGGCTCCTACGAGCAGTACTTC
CDR3 protein: CASSPSGGSYEQYF

J gene: TRBJ2-1
V gene: TRBV27
clone size: NA
D gene: NA
CDR3 DNA: TGTGCCAGCAGCCCCATTGGCCGGGGAGCCTACAATGAGCAGTTCTTC
CDR3 protein: CASSPIGRGAYNEQFF

J gene: TRBJ1-5
V gene: TRBV19
clone size: NA
D gene: NA
CDR3 DNA: TGTGCCAGTAGTTTGCAGGGTAGGGGATATAGCAATCAGCCCCAGCATTTT
CDR3 protein: CASSLQGRGYSNQPQHF

J gene: TRBJ2-5
V gene: TRBV28
clone size: NA
D gene: NA
CDR3 DNA: TGTGCCAGCAACTTGGCGGGGCAAGAGACCCAGTACTTC
CDR3 protein: CASNLAGQETQYF

J gene: TRBJ1-2
V gene: TRBV7-9
clone size: NA
D gene: TRBD1
CDR3 DNA: TGTGCCAGCAGCTTGGACAGGGGCGGTGGCTACACCTTC
CDR3 protein: CASSLDRGGGYTF